This T cell receptor beta chain was captured by sequencing in a study of OX40 agonist ivuxolimab in advanced cancers. As for the study in general: Patients received intravenous ivuxolimab every 2 weeks at 0.01 to 10 mg/kg. The study enrolled dose-escalation patients with hepatocellular carcinoma, melanoma, renal cell or head and neck cancer.

Some clones are missing from TCRdb's copy, which holds only in-frame ones; the method was immunoSEQ multiplex PCR. Altogether about 20,000 clones are present, 78% being singletons, with the ten largest covering almost 30%. The study's findings and limits: At 0.1 to 3.0 mg/kg, CD4+ and CD8+ blood T cells expanded clonally by week 6. The expanded peripheral T cells' antigen specificity was not determined.

Germline CDR1 and CDR2: SGHTA and FQGTGA. The CDR3 is 15 amino acids in total, end residues counted. Turning to this clone: Its target is not known. The DNA is omitted, as the CDR3 cannot be located on it reliably, and the CDR3 follows TCRdb's listing.

The receptor was derived from an adult with an advanced solid tumor such as melanoma, head and neck, liver or kidney cancer. The input for sequencing was CD4+ or CD8+ T cells sorted from blood, taken in a trial of the OX40 agonist ivuxolimab. V is TRBV7-3 and J is TRBJ2-1; the table's D call, TRBD1, has no DNA check behind it. CDR3 region: CASSSSTGAGNEQFF.